Listed below are T cell receptor beta chains from one sample, sequenced in a study of T cells in Graves' hyperthyroidism and ophthalmopathy. TCRdb independently ran MiXCR on the multiplex PCR reads; one entry per CDR3 protein. The repertoire includes roughly 510,000 distinct CDR3 sequences, roughly 20% of them detected once, and about a quarter sits in the top ten. The specimen sequenced was blood. The receptors shown here come from a young man with Graves' hyperthyroidism. Each CDR3 is given without its conserved first and last residue.

>11|TRBV5-5|TRBJ1-2
ASSFRWSDGYT
>12|TRBV27|TRBJ2-7
ASSHHRGSSEQY
>14|TRBV6-1|TRBJ2-2
ASSPRHLPNTGEPF
>12|TRBV4-1|TRBJ2-7
ASSQQDGDYEQY
>12|TRBV19|TRBJ2-7
ASSRAGQPYEQY
>12|TRBV5-6|TRBJ1-1
ASILSGGRSEAF
>13|TRBV12-3/TRBV12-4|TRBJ1-2
ASSLAPDIIYGYT
>10|TRBV2|TRBJ1-1
ASSEEREAAF
>12|TRBV10-2|TRBJ2-7
ASTTSGGSYEQY
>11|TRBV7-9|TRBJ2-7
ASQGQAANEQY
>13|TRBV20-1|TRBJ1-2
SASGTGAFNYGYT
>13|TRBV19|TRBJ2-7
ASSLSVVATYEQY
>10|TRBV6-1|TRBJ1-1
ASTDGWTEAF
>13|TRBV5-1|TRBJ2-2
ASSGWTGNTGELF
>12|TRBV10-3|TRBJ1-2
AISMDRGRGGYT
>15|TRBV7-8|TRBJ1-5
ASSLVPDIHSNQPQH
>15|TRBV6-5|TRBJ2-2
ASSYSGGLGHTGELF
>17|TRBV28|TRBJ2-7
ASSLKVSSGAPGSYEQY
>13|TRBV15|TRBJ2-2
ATSRRLAGTGELF
>12|TRBV12-3/TRBV12-4|TRBJ2-5
ASSLIAGAETQY
>12|TRBV7-9|TRBJ1-1
ASSLTRGSTEAF
>13|TRBV12-3/TRBV12-4|TRBJ1-1
ASSSTTGGDTEAF
>10|TRBV11-2|TRBJ2-7
ASSLNYLEQY
>12|TRBV18|TRBJ1-1
ASSPPGQGGTAF
>15|TRBV6-2/TRBV6-3|TRBJ2-5
ASRTPTRGSRQETQY
>13|TRBV6-1|TRBJ2-2
ASFPGTANTGELF
>13|TRBV15|TRBJ2-7
ATSEALAGTYEQY